The 14 T cell receptor beta chains listed next were all sequenced from one sample in a study of T cells in Graves' hyperthyroidism and ophthalmopathy. Researchers took RNA transcripts and amplified the TCR beta CDR3 regions from them. First-round RT-PCR with HTBI primers amplified the TCR CDR3 region. TCRdb called the multiplex PCR reads again in MiXCR, with one record for every CDR3 protein. The sample lists more than 300,000 distinct CDR3 sequences, 17% seen once, with approximately 33% in the top ten. Sequenced input: blood. The receptors stem from a woman under 40 with Graves' hyperthyroidism that later progressed to Graves' ophthalmopathy.

This clonotype was counted many times. One base away lies a much larger clone, so this may be a sequencing read error. The V gene is TRBV25-1, the J gene TRBJ2-1; 8 bases line up with TRBD2. The CDR3 sequence is 13 residues long. J gave up 5 bases and V 3 bases, and 0 bases lay outside the gene matches. Germline CDR1 MGHDK, CDR2 SYGVNS. CDR3 region: CASSDSGDNEQFF. CDR3 sequence (DNA): TGTGCCAGCAGTGATAGCGGGGACAATGAGCAGTTCTTC.

This sequence joins TRBV6-1 and TRBJ1-1; D is possibly TRBD1 (6 bases). This CDR3 region has 15 residues. V lost 2 bases and J 5 bases, leaving 15 bases between the germline ends. From germline, CDR1 is MNHNS and CDR2 SASEGT. The DNA of the CDR3 is TGTGCCAGCAGTGAATTCGTCAGGGGAGATACTGAAGCTTTCTTT. Its protein is CASSEFVRGDTEAFF.

This clonotype was found many times. The genes are TRBV2 and TRBJ2-3; D is unresolved. V was shortened by 9 bases and J by 2 bases, with 9 bases between the two germline ends. This CDR3 comprises 12 residues. The V gene's germline CDR1 is SNHLY and CDR2 FYNNEI. This chain's CDR3 is CASGPNTDTQYF. In DNA, the CDR3 is TGTGCCAGTGGACCGAACACAGATACGCAGTATTTT.

The CDR3 coding sequence is TGTGCCAGCAGCTTACTCCGATTCGGACAGGGGGCATCAGATACGCAGTATTTT. Protein: CASSLLRFGQGASDTQYF. The rearrangement joins TRBV7-9 to TRBJ2-3; 11 nucleotides line up with TRBD1. CDR3 size: 18 residues. J lost 4 bases, V lost 2 bases, and 11 bases had no gene match. Germline V gene lookup returns CDR1 SEHNR and CDR2 FQNEAQ (reference sequence).

This clonotype appeared a few times. This sequence joins TRBV6-2 or TRBV6-3 and TRBJ2-1; 8 bases line up with TRBD2. Germline values: CDR1 MNHEY, CDR2 SVGEGT. The V and J ends lost 4 bases and 8 bases, in that order; junction bases with no gene match: 10. The CDR3 runs 15 residues. The CDR3 sequence: CASSSAFGLADEQFF. DNA of the CDR3: TGTGCCAGCAGTTCCGCATTTGGACTAGCTGATGAGCAGTTCTTC.

This clonotype was observed many times. The gene calls are TRBV6-2 or TRBV6-3 and TRBJ2-7; D is perhaps TRBD1 or TRBD2 (5 bases each). The germline V gene has CDR1 MNHEY and CDR2 SVGEGT. The CDR3 is 16 residues long. Deletions cut 2 bases from V and 5 bases from J, with 19 bases between. CDR3 loop: CASSYLIDRPGHEQYF. The CDR3 nucleotides read TGTGCCAGCAGTTACCTGATTGACCGACCGGGACACGAGCAGTACTTC.

This clonotype has a handful of counts. The CDR3 DNA is TGTGCCAGCACCTCGGGCCCGAGCTCCTACAATGAGCAGTTCTTC. Protein: CASTSGPSSYNEQFF. The chain recombines TRBV6-1 with TRBJ2-1; D is ambiguous. V shed 7 bases and J shed 0 bases, with 13 bases lying between them. The germline V gene encodes CDR1 MNHNS and CDR2 SASEGT. The CDR3 has 15 residues.

This clonotype was detected a few times. J is TRBJ2-7 and V is TRBV7-9; tentatively, D is TRBD2 (6 bases). The V and J ends lost 5 bases and 5 bases respectively, with 22 bases between them. Germline V gene sequence: CDR1 SEHNR, CDR2 FQNEAQ (reference sequence). The CDR3 consists of 16 residues. CDR3 region: CASSRLGSRGSHEQYF. The DNA of the CDR3 is TGTGCCAGCAGCCGATTAGGGTCGCGGGGCTCTCACGAGCAGTACTTC. The complete variable domain, with remaining parts taken from reference TRBV7-9 and TRBJ2-7, reads DTGVSQNPRHKITKRGQNVTFRCDPISEHNRLYWYRQTLGQGPEFLTYFQNEAQLEKSRLLSDRFSAERPKGSFSTLEIQRTEQGDSAMYLCASSRLGSRGSHEQYFGPGTRLTVT.

In this sample, this clonotype turned up a few times. This chain uses TRBV19 with TRBJ2-2; maybe TRBD2 (5 bases). The CDR3 runs to 15 residues. V was shortened by 5 bases and J by 4 bases, with 14 bases between the two germline ends. Germline-derived CDR1 and CDR2 are LNHDA and SQIVND (reference sequence). The chain's CDR3 is CASSLRPGSTGELFF. The CDR3 nucleotides read TGTGCCAGTAGTCTCAGACCGGGGTCCACCGGGGAGCTGTTTTTT.

This clonotype was picked up many times. This chain connects TRBV12-3 or TRBV12-4 to TRBJ1-2, with TRBD1 identical over 7 bases. Trimming took 8 bases from V and 6 from J; bases not matched to a gene: 9. The CDR3 sequence is 13 residues long. In nucleotides, the CDR3 is TGTGCCAGCTCCCCGACAGGGCGGGATGGCTACACCTTC. Translating it yields CASSPTGRDGYTF.

The chain recombines TRBV30 with TRBJ2-7, with a weak D call TRBD2 (6 bases). The CDR3 spans 11 residues. The germline V gene has CDR1 GTSNPN and CDR2 SVGIG (reference sequence). CDR3 protein: CRWSGGYEQYF. CDR3 in DNA: TGTCGCTGGAGTGGGGGGTACGAGCAGTACTTC.

The chain recombines TRBV7-2 with TRBJ2-5; weak D call: TRBD2 (6 bases). V was cut by 5 bases and J by 0 bases, with 16 bases left in between. The CDR3 is 16 amino acids. Germline lookup yields CDR1 SGHTA and CDR2 FQGNSA. The CDR3 nucleotides read TGTGCCAGCAGCCTAAAGACCGGGACTTACCAAGAGACCCAGTACTTC. The encoded protein is CASSLKTGTYQETQYF.

The CDR3 loop reads CASRGRVGTGELFF. The DNA of the CDR3 is TGTGCCAGCAGGGGCAGGGTGGGAACCGGGGAGCTGTTTTTT. The chain employs TRBV6-1 and TRBJ2-2, with D possibly TRBD1 on 5 matching bases. Germline CDR1 reads MNHNS; CDR2 reads SASEGT. Trimming cost V 6 bases and J 5 bases, with 13 bases left between them. This CDR3 spans 14 amino acids.

Notes on this clonotype: At one of its ends the junction is not consistent with the germline gene, which may arise from a read error. The J gene is TRBJ2-2, the V gene TRBV18; 7 bases map to TRBD1. Looked up from germline, CDR1 is KGHSH and CDR2 is LQKENI. The CDR3 spans 18 residues. The CDR3 DNA sequence: TGTGCCAGCTCATCCGGGACAGAATTAAACTCGAACATCGGGGAGCTGTTTTTT. Translation gives CASSSGTELNSNIGELFF.